Shown below are 4 T cell receptor beta chains from a single sample sequenced in a study of blood T cell repertoires in COVID-19. This table comes from immunoSEQ multiplex PCR, and its TCRdb copy is limited to in-frame clones, with some not included. The repertoire holds about 82,000 clones, with around 82% as singletons. What was sequenced was peripheral blood. The receptors stem from a man between 60 and 75 years old with COVID-19, enrolled during active disease.

The chain joins TRBV5-1 to TRBJ2-5; 8 nucleotides line up with TRBD2. The CDR3 runs to 15 residues. Germline V CDR1 and CDR2: SGHRS, YFSETQ. The V and J ends lost 4 bases and 1 base, in that order; junction bases with no gene match: 6. The CDR3: CASSRRGATQETQYF. The CDR3 bases are TGCGCCAGCAGCCGGCGGGGGGCCACCCAAGAGACCCAGTACTTC.

The chain combines TRBV4-1 with TRBJ2-2; TRBD1 aligns across 10 bases. The CDR3 contains 15 residues. Germline lookup yields CDR1 MGHRA and CDR2 YSYEKL. Losses at the gene ends were 4 bases for V and 6 bases for J; bases not matched to a gene: 5. Here the CDR3 reads CASSPRDRGSGELFF. In DNA, the CDR3 is TGCGCCAGCAGCCCCCGGGACAGGGGTTCCGGGGAGCTGTTTTTT.

Turning to this clone: At the DNA level, this CDR3 is encoded by other sequences in the same sample as well. V usage is TRBV29-1 and J usage is TRBJ1-2, with D unresolved. The CDR3 consists of 11 residues. Trimming stripped 4 bases from V and 2 bases from J, with 5 bases between. Per germline, CDR1 SQVTM and CDR2 ANQGSEA. The CDR3: CSVAVNYGYTF. CDR3 coding DNA: TGCAGCGTTGCCGTGAACTATGGCTACACCTTC. Filled out from reference TRBV29-1 and TRBJ1-2, the complete variable domain reads SAVISQKPSRDICQRGTSLTIQCQVDSQVTMMFWYRQQPGQSLTLIATANQGSEATYESGFVIDKFPISRPNLTFSTLTVSNMSPEDSSIYLCSVAVNYGYTFGSGTRLTVV.

In this sample, this clone turned up many times. The chain combines TRBV5-1 with TRBJ1-1; maybe TRBD1 (5 bases). The CDR3 is 12 amino acids. CDR1 SGHRS and CDR2 YFSETQ come from the germline V gene. Trimming took off 4 bases at V and 11 bases at J, with 15 bases between the two ends. The CDR3, as DNA: TGCGCCAGCAGCGAGGTACCAGGGCCCGCTTTCTTT. Residues: CASSEVPGPAFF.